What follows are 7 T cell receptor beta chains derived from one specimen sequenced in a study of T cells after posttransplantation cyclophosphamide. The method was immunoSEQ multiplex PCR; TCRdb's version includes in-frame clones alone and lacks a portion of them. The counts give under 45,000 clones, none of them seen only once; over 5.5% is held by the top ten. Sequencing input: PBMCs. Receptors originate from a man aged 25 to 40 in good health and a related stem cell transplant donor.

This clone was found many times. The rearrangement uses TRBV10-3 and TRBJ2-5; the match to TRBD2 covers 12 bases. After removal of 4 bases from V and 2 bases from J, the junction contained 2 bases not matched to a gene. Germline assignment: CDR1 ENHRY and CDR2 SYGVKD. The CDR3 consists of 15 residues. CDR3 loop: CAISVLAGGQETQYF. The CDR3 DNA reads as TGTGCCATCAGTGTGCTAGCGGGGGGGCAAGAGACCCAGTACTTC.

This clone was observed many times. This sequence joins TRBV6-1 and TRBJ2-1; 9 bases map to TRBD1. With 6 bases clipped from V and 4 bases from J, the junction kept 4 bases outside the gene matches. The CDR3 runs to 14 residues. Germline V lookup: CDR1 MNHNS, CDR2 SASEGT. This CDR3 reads CASSRDRVYNEQFF. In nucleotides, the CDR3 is TGTGCCAGCAGCCGGGACAGGGTATACAATGAGCAGTTCTTC.

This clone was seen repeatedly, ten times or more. The CDR3 sequence is CASSPVSYYGYTF. CDR3 nucleotides: TGTGCCAGCAGCCCAGTGTCGTACTATGGCTACACCTTC. V gene TRBV6-5 combines with J gene TRBJ1-2, with D uncertain. This CDR3 has 13 amino acids. Germline CDR1 reads MNHEY; CDR2 reads SVGAGI. V lost 6 bases and J lost 3, with 11 bases in between.

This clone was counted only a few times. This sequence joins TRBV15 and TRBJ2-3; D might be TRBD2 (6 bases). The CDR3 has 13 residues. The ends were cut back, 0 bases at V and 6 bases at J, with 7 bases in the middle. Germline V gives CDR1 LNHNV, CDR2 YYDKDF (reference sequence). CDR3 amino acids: CATSRDAGDTQYF. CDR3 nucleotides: TGTGCCACCAGCAGAGATGCGGGGGATACGCAGTATTTT.

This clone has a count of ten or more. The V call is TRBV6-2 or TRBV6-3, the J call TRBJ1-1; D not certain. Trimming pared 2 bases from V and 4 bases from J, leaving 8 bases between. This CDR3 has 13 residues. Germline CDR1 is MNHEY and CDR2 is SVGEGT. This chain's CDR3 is CASSYEAGTEAFF. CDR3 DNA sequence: TGTGCCAGCAGTTACGAGGCGGGCACTGAAGCTTTCTTT.

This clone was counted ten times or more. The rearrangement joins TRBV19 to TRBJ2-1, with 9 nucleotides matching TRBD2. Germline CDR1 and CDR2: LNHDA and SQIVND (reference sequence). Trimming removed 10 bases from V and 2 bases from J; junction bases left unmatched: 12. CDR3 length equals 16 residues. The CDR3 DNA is TGTGCCACCCTCGGGGAGGCGGGGGGGCCCTACAATGAGCAGTTCTTC. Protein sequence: CATLGEAGGPYNEQFF.

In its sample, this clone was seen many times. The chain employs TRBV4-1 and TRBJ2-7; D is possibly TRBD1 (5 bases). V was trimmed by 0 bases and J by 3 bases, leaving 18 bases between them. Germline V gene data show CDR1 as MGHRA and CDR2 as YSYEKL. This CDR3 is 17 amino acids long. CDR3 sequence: CASSQDLKTGRVYEQYF. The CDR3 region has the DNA TGCGCCAGCAGCCAAGATCTAAAAACCGGCAGGGTCTACGAGCAGTACTTC.